Included here is one TCR beta chain sequence, with context. Germline loops: CDR1 SEHNR, CDR2 FQNEAQ (reference sequence). The V and J ends lost 4 bases and 7 bases respectively, with 7 bases between them. The CDR3 totals 11 residues. The data belong to a study of T-cell memory formation after mild COVID-19. TCRdb ran MiXCR on the 5' RACE reads and lists one entry per CDR3 protein. This table has 350,000 to 500,000 distinct CDR3 sequences, about 19% appearing once. The rearrangement links TRBV7-9 to TRBJ1-2; D is ambiguous. The TCR originated in an adult woman who had mild COVID-19 (a few samples of this study predate the infection). Cell type and time point are not known. Material for sequencing was PBMCs or a T cell subset sorted from them (not recorded which). CDR3 region: CASSSLVGYTF. Written as DNA, the CDR3 is TGTGCCAGCAGCTCTTTGGTTGGCTACACCTTC.